Sequencing of this T cell receptor beta chain was carried out in a study of OX40 agonist ivuxolimab in advanced cancers. Study details: Therapy given before enrollment (anti-PD-1, anti-PD-L1 or anti-CTLA-4) was allowed, and around 44% had some. Three patients got partial responses; one had hepatocellular carcinoma and two had cutaneous melanoma.

With baseline, cycle 4 day 1, and cycle 7 day 1 as timepoints, blood was sampled. This clone was picked up one time. Trimming pared 2 bases from V and 5 bases from J, leaving 19 bases between. Looked up from germline, CDR1 is KGHSH and CDR2 is LQKENI. The CDR3 has 17 amino acids. This table comes from immunoSEQ multiplex PCR, and its TCRdb copy is limited to in-frame clones, with some not included. The data show about 61,000 clones, over 80% seen once. Sequenced here: CD4+ or CD8+ T cells sorted from blood, sampled in a trial of the OX40 agonist ivuxolimab. This sequence joins TRBV18 and TRBJ1-5, with D maybe TRBD1 (6 bases). The TCR was taken from an adult with an advanced solid tumor such as melanoma, head and neck, liver or kidney cancer. The CDR3 region is CASSPESRDRYYQPQHF. The CDR3 bases are TGTGCCAGCTCACCAGAATCTAGAGACAGGTACTATCAGCCCCAGCATTTT.